In this sample, the clone carrying this T cell receptor (beta chain) turned up many times. Regions amplified from RNA transcripts were the TCR beta CDR3 regions. The TCR CDR3 first-round RT-PCR relied on the HTBI primer set. Each CDR3 protein gets one entry after TCRdb re-called the multiplex PCR reads with MiXCR. The profile shows around 600,000 distinct CDR3 sequences, 13% to 15% of them singletons. The source of the sample is a study of T cells in Graves' hyperthyroidism and ophthalmopathy. The CDR3 has 15 residues. V lost 2 bases and J lost 9, with 23 bases in between. CDR1 and CDR2 (germline): DFQATT, SNEGSKA (reference sequence).

The specimen was blood. The chain uses TRBV20-1 and TRBJ2-7, with a possible D match to TRBD2 (5 bases). The receptor was isolated from a woman aged 18-30 years with Graves' ophthalmopathy. The CDR3 DNA is TGCAGTGCTAGAATGCCCCTACTGCCGGGAACTGTGCAGTACTTC. Residues: CSARMPLLPGTVQYF.